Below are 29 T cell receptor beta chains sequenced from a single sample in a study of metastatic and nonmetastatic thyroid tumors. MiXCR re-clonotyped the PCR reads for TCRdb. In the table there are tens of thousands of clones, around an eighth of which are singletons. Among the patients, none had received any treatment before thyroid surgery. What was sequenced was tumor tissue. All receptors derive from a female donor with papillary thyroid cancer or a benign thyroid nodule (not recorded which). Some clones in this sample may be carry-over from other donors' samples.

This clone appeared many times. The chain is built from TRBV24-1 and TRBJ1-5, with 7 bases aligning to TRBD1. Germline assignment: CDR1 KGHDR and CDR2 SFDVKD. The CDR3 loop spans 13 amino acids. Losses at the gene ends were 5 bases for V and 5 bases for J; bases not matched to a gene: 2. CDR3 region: CATSVGGDQPQHF. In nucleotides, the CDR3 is TGTGCCACCAGTGTAGGGGGCGATCAGCCCCAGCATTTT.

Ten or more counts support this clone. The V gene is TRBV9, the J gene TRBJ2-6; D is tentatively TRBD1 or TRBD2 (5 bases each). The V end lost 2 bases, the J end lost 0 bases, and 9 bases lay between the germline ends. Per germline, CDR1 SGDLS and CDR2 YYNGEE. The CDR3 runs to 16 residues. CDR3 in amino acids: CASSVGPFSGANVLTF. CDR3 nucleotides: TGTGCCAGCAGCGTGGGACCGTTCTCTGGGGCCAACGTCCTGACTTTC. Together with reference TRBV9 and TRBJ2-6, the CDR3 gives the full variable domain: DSGVTQTPKHLITATGQRVTLRCSPRSGDLSVYWYQQSLDQGLQFLIQYYNGEERAKGNILERFSAQQFPDLHSELNLSSLELGDSALYFCASSVGPFSGANVLTFGAGSRLTVL.

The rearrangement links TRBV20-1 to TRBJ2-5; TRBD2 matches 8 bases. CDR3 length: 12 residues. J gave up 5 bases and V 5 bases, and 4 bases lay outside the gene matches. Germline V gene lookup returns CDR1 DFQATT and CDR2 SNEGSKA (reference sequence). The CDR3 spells CSAQSGGETQYF. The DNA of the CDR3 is TGCAGTGCTCAGTCGGGGGGGGAGACCCAGTACTTC.

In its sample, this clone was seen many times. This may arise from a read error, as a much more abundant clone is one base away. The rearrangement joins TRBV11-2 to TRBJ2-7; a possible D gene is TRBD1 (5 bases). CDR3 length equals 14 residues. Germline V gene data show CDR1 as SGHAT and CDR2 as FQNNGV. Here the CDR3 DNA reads TGTGCCAGCGGCTTAGGGGCAGTAGGCTACGAGCAGTACTTC. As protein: CASGLGAVGYEQYF.

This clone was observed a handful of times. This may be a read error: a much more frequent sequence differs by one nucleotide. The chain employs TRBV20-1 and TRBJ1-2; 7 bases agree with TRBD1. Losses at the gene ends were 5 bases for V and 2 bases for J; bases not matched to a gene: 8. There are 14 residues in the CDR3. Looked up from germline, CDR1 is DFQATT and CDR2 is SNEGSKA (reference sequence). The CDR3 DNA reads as TGCAGTGCTCCCTCGAAAGGGGGCAACTATGGCTACACCTTC. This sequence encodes CSAPSKGGNYGYTF.

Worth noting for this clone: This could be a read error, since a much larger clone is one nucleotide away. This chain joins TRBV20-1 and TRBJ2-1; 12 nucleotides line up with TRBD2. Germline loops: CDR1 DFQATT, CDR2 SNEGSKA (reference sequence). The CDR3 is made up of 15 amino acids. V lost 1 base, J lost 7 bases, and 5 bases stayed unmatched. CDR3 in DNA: TGCAGTGCTAGAGCTAGCGGGAGGGCCGAAAATGAGCAGTTCTTC. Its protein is CSARASGRAENEQFF.

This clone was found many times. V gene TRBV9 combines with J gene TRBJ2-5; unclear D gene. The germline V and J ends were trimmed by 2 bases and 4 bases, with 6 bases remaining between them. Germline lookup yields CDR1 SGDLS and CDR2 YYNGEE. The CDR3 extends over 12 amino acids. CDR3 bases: TGTGCCAGCAGCGTCTGGGGAGAGACCCAGTACTTC. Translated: CASSVWGETQYF.

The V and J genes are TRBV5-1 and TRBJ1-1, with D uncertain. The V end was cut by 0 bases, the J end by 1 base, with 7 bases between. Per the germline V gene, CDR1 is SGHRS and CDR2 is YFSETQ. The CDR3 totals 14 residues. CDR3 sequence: CASSLDAQNTEAFF. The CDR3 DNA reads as TGCGCCAGCAGCTTGGATGCGCAGAACACTGAAGCTTTCTTT.

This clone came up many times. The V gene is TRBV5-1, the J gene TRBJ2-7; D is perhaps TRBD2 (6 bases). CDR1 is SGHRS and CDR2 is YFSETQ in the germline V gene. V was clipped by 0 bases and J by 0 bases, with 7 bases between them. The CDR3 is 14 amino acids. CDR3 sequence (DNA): TGCGCCAGCAGCTTGGGGGACTCCTCCTACGAGCAGTACTTC. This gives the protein CASSLGDSSYEQYF.

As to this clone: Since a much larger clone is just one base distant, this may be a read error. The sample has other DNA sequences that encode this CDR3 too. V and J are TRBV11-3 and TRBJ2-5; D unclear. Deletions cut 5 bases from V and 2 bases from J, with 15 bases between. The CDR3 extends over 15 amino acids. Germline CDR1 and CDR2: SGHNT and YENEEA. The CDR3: CASSLFTSDQETQYF. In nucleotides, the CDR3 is TGTGCCAGCAGCCTATTTACTTCGGATCAAGAGACCCAGTACTTC.

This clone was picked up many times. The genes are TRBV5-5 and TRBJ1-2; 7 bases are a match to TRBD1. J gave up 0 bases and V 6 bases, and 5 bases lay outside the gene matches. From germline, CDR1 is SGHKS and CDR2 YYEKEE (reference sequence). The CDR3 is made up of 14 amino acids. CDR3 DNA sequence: TGTGCCAGCACTAGGGGACAGTCTAACTATGGCTACACCTTC. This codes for CASTRGQSNYGYTF.

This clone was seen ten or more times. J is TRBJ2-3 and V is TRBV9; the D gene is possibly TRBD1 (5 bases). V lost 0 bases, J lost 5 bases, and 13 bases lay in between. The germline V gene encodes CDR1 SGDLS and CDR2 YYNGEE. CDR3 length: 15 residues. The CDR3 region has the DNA TGTGCCAGCAGCGTAGTCCCCAGGGCGGAAGATACGCAGTATTTT. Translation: CASSVVPRAEDTQYF.

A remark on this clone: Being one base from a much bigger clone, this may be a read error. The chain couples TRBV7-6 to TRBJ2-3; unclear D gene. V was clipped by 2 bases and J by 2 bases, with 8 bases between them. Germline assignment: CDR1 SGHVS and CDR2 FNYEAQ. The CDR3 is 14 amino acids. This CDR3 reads CASSLISNTDTQYF. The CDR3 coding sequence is TGTGCCAGCAGCTTAATTAGTAACACAGATACGCAGTATTTT.

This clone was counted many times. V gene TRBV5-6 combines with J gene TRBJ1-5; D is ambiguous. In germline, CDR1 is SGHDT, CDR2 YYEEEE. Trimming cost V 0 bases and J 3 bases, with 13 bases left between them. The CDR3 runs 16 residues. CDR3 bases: TGTGCCAGCAGCTTGGGTCTGTCAGACATCAATCAGCCCCAGCATTTT. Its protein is CASSLGLSDINQPQHF.

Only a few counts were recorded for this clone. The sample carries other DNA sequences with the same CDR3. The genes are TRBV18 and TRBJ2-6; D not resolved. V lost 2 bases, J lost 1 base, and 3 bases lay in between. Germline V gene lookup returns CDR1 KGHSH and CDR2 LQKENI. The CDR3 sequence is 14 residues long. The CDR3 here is CASSPGSGANVLTF. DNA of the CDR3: TGTGCCAGCTCACCAGGGTCTGGGGCCAACGTCCTGACTTTC.

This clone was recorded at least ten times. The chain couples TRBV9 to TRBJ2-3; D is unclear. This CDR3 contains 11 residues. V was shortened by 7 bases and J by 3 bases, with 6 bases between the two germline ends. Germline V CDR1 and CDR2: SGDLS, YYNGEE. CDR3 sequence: CASVRTDTQYF. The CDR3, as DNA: TGTGCCAGCGTCCGTACAGATACGCAGTATTTT.

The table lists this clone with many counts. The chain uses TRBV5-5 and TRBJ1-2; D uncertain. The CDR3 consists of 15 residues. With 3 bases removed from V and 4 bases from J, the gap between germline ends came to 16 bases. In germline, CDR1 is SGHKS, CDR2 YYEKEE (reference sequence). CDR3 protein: CASSSTPGSSYGYTF. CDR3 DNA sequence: TGTGCCAGCAGCTCGACCCCGGGATCCAGCTATGGCTACACCTTC.

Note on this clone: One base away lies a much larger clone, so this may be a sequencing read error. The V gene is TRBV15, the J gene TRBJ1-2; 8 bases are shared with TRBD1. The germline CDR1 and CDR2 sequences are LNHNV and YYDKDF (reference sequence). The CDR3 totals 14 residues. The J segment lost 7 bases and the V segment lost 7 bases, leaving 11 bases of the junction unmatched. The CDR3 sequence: CATIQGALRFGYTF. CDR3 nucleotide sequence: TGTGCCACCATCCAGGGGGCGCTTAGGTTTGGCTACACCTTC.

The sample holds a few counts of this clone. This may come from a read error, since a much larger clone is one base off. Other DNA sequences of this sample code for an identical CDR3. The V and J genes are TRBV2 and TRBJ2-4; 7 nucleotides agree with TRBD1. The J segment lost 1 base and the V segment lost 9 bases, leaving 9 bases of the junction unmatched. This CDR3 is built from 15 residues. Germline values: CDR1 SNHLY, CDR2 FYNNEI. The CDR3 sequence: CASSPTQGAKNIQYF. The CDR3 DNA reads TGTGCCAGTAGCCCCACACAGGGGGCCAAAAACATTCAGTACTTC.

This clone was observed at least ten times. The CDR3 nucleotides are TGTGCCAGTAGTACCCAGAATCAGCCCCAGCATTTT. This encodes CASSTQNQPQHF. The chain employs TRBV19 and TRBJ1-5; D is uncertain. The length of the CDR3 is 12 residues. Germline assignment: CDR1 LNHDA and CDR2 SQIVND (reference sequence). V lost 4 bases, J lost 4 bases, and 5 bases lay in between.

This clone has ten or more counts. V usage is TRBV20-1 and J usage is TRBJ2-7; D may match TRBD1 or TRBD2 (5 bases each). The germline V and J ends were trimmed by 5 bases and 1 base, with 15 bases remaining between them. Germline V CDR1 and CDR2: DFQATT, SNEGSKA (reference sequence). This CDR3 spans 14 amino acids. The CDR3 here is CSAWVGDGSYEQYF. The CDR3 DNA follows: TGCAGTGCTTGGGTAGGGGACGGTTCCTACGAGCAGTACTTC.

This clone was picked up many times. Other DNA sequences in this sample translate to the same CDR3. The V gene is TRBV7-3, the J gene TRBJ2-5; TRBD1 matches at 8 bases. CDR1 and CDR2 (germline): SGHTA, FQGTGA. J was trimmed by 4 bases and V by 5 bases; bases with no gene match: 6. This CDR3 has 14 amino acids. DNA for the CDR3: TGTGCCAGCAGCCCTACAGGGGGTGGAGAGACCCAGTACTTC. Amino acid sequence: CASSPTGGGETQYF.

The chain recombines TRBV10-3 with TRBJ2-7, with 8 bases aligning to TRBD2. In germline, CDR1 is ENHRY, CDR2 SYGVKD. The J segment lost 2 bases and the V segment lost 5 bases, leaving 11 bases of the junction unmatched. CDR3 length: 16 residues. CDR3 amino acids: CAISYSVLAGTYEQYF. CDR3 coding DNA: TGTGCCATCAGTTATTCTGTCCTAGCGGGCACCTACGAGCAGTACTTC.

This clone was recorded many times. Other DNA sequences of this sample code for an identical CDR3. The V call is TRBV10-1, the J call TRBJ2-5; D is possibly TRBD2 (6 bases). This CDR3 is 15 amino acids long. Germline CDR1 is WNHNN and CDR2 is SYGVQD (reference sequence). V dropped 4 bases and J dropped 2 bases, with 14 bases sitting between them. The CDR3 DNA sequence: TGCGCCAGCAGTGTGGGGGACTCGCTTCAAGAGACCCAGTACTTC. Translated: CASSVGDSLQETQYF.

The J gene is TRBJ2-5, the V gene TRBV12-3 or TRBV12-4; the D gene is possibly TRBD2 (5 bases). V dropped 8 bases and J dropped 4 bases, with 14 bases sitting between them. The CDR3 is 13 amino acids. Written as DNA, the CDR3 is TGTGCCAGCGGCACGAGGGCTGGAGAGACCCAGTACTTC. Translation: CASGTRAGETQYF.

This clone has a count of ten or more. CDR3 nucleotide sequence: TGTGCCAGTAGTAAATTTCCAACAGGGGAGGGTGCCCAGTACTTC. As protein: CASSKFPTGEGAQYF. The chain combines TRBV19 with TRBJ2-5, with D perhaps matching TRBD1 or TRBD2 (7 bases each). Trimming shortened V by 4 bases and J by 9 bases, and 21 bases separated the two germline ends. Germline V gene sequence: CDR1 LNHDA, CDR2 SQIVND (reference sequence). This CDR3 spans 15 amino acids.

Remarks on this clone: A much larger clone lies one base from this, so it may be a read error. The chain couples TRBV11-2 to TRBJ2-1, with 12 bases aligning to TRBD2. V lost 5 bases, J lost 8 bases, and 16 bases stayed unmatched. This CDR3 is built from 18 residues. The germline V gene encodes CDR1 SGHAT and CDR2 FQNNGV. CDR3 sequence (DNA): TGTGCCAGCAGCCCACCCTCGGTACTAGCGGGAGGTCGCGATGAGCAGTTCTTC. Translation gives CASSPPSVLAGGRDEQFF.

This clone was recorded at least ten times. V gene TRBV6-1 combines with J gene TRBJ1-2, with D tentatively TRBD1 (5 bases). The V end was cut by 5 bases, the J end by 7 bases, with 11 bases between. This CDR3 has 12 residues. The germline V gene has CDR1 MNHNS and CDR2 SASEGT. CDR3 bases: TGTGCCAGCAGTTTATCGGGGGGTGGCTACACCTTC. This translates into CASSLSGGGYTF.

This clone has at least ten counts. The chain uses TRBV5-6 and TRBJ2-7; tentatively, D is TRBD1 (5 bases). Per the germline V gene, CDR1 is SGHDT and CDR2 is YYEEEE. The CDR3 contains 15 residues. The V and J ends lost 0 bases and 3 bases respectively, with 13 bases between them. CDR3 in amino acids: CASSLGAGIGYEQYF. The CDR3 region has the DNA TGTGCCAGCAGCTTGGGGGCAGGGATCGGCTACGAGCAGTACTTC.